This T cell receptor beta chain was captured in a study of shared clonotypes between healthy human individuals. Partitioning of CD4+ cells yielded a CD45RA+ naive subset and a CD45RA-negative memory subset. The germline CDR1 and CDR2 sequences are MDHEN and SYDVKM. Trimming took off 5 bases at V and 8 bases at J, with 18 bases between the two ends. CDR3 size: 15 residues. Data came from immunoSEQ multiplex PCR; TCRdb stores just in-frame clones and leaves some out. Among about 2.4 million clones listed, roughly 93% were seen once. The rearrangement links TRBV28 to TRBJ1-4; no firm D call. This TCR derives from a man aged 18-30 years in good health. Some clones in this sample may be carry-over from other donors' samples. Sequenced sample: naive CD4+ T cells from PBMCs. Subset noted: CD45RA+ positively selected. In nucleotides, the CDR3 is TGTGCCAGCAGTACTGCTCAATCAGGTAAAGAAAAACTGTTTTTT. This encodes CASSTAQSGKEKLFF.